This TCR beta chain was identified in a study of cytomegalovirus exposure and HLA in healthy donors. PCR employed 60 Vbeta and 13 Jbeta primers. The protocol was immunoSEQ multiplex PCR, while the TCRdb copy is restricted to in-frame clones and leaves out a portion. Of around 150,000 clones listed, around 75% are singletons. Germline assignment: CDR1 SEHNR and CDR2 FQNEAQ (reference sequence). This CDR3 comprises 13 residues. V lost 1 base to trimming and J lost 9 bases, with 10 bases between them. Sequenced input: PBMCs. The chain has TRBV7-9 and TRBJ2-1; TRBD2 is a possible D gene (5 bases). The clonotype was recovered from a male donor in good health and CMV-seronegative. The DNA of the CDR3 is TGTGCCAGCAGCTTAGGCGGCGGGCGTGAGCAGTTCTTC. Amino acid sequence: CASSLGGGREQFF.